These 4 T cell receptor beta chains were all obtained from the same sample, sequenced in a study of shared clonotypes between healthy human individuals. This table comes from immunoSEQ multiplex PCR, and its TCRdb copy is limited to in-frame clones, with some not included. In the table there are nearly 2 million clones, approximately 94% of which are singletons. Naive CD8 cells lacked CD45RO and underwent positive selection for CCR7, leaving out terminally differentiated effector memory CD45RA+ cells. The sample comprised naive CD8+ T cells sorted from blood. Source of these receptors: a man aged 18 to 29 in good health.

The rearrangement links TRBV6-5 to TRBJ2-1; TRBD2 matches at 15 bases. CDR1 and CDR2 (germline): MNHEY, SVGAGI. The CDR3 runs 15 residues. The J segment lost 12 bases and the V segment lost 0 bases, leaving 3 bases of the junction unmatched. The CDR3 region is CASSYSKGLAGGQFF. In DNA form, the CDR3 reads TGTGCCAGCAGTTACTCGAAGGGACTAGCGGGGGGGCAGTTCTTC.

The chain's CDR3 is CASSPPEGGGTGELFF. For the CDR3, the DNA is TGTGCCAGCAGCCCACCGGAGGGGGGGGGCACCGGGGAGCTGTTTTTT. The gene calls are TRBV7-9 and TRBJ2-2; D is perhaps TRBD2 (7 bases). Per the germline V gene, CDR1 is SEHNR and CDR2 is FQNEAQ (reference sequence). V gave up 5 bases and J gave up 4 bases, with 17 bases separating them. This CDR3 contains 16 residues.

The chain has TRBV10-1 and TRBJ2-7, with no clear D. This CDR3 is 13 amino acids long. The V end lost 6 bases, the J end lost 7 bases, and 16 bases lay between the germline ends. CDR1 is WNHNN and CDR2 is SYGVQD in the germline V gene (reference sequence). Here the CDR3 DNA reads TGCGCCAGCAGCCTTTACCAGGTTGGGGAGCAGTACTTC. Its translation is CASSLYQVGEQYF.

In regard to this clone: The same CDR3 is also encoded by other DNA sequences in this sample. The chain combines TRBV27 with TRBJ2-5; D not certain. The CDR3 is 11 residues long. CDR1 and CDR2 from the germline V gene are MNHEY and SMNVEV (reference sequence). V was shortened by 6 bases and J by 2 bases, with 4 bases between the two germline ends. CDR3 DNA sequence: TGTGCCAGCAGGGCTCAAGAGACCCAGTACTTC. This codes for CASRAQETQYF.